What follows are 9 T cell receptor beta chains derived from one specimen sequenced in a study of blood T cell repertoires in COVID-19. Clones were read by immunoSEQ multiplex PCR, and TCRdb kept only the in-frame ones, dropping some. This sample has around 45,000 clones, with about nine tenths found just once. Source material: peripheral blood. Source of these receptors: a man in his fifties or sixties with active or convalescent COVID-19.

This clone appeared a single time. DNA for the CDR3: TGCGCCAGCAGCTTGGAAGTGGACTACACTGAAGCTTTCTTT. Amino acids: CASSLEVDYTEAFF. The chain combines TRBV5-1 with TRBJ1-1; no definite D call. This CDR3 has 14 amino acids. Trimming removed 0 bases from V and 3 bases from J, with 9 bases in between. Germline CDR1 and CDR2: SGHRS and YFSETQ.

As DNA, the CDR3 is TGTGCCACCAGCAGAGTACAGGGAAATGGCTACACCTTC. Translated, it gives CATSRVQGNGYTF. The J gene is TRBJ1-2, the V gene TRBV15, with a tentative D call TRBD1 (6 bases). The CDR3 covers 13 residues. Trimming cost V 1 base and J 6 bases, with 9 bases left between them. In germline, CDR1 is LNHNV, CDR2 YYDKDF (reference sequence).

The J gene is TRBJ2-6, the V gene TRBV19, with D tentatively TRBD2 (6 bases). Germline assignment: CDR1 LNHDA and CDR2 SQIVND (reference sequence). The CDR3 extends over 18 amino acids. V lost 5 bases to trimming and J lost 4 bases, with 21 bases between them. CDR3 nucleotides: TGTGCCAGTAGTGAGGAAGGGACTGGGCTCGTCGGGGCCAACGTCCTGACTTTC. This codes for CASSEEGTGLVGANVLTF.

The genes are TRBV5-1 and TRBJ2-1; weak D call: TRBD2 (5 bases). The CDR3 runs 15 residues. V lost 0 bases and J 4 bases, leaving 11 bases between the germline ends. Germline loops: CDR1 SGHRS, CDR2 YFSETQ. The CDR3 DNA reads as TGCGCCAGCAGCTTGGGAGGGATTTCATACAATGAGCAGTTCTTC. This sequence encodes CASSLGGISYNEQFF.

The chain couples TRBV28 to TRBJ1-3; TRBD1 is a possible D gene (5 bases). V was pared by 4 bases and J by 2 bases, with 9 bases between. CDR1 MDHEN and CDR2 SYDVKM come from the germline V gene. CDR3 size: 14 residues. CDR3 region: CASSSGRPGNTIYF. CDR3 DNA: TGTGCCAGCAGTTCAGGGCGTCCTGGAAACACCATATATTTT. Full variable domain (remainder filled in from reference TRBV28 and TRBJ1-3): DVKVTQSSRYLVKRTGEKVFLECVQDMDHENMFWYRQDPGLGLRLIYFSYDVKMKEKGDIPEGYSVSREKKERFSLILESASTNQTSMYLCASSSGRPGNTIYFGEGSWLTVV.

The rearrangement links TRBV6-1 to TRBJ2-5; 7 bases are a match to TRBD2. The J segment lost 5 bases and the V segment lost 3 bases, leaving 3 bases of the junction unmatched. There are 13 residues in the CDR3. CDR1 is MNHNS, CDR2 SASEGT, per germline. The CDR3 region has the DNA TGTGCCAGCAGTGAGCACGGGGGGGAGACCCAGTACTTC. Translated, it gives CASSEHGGETQYF.

The chain is built from TRBV6-5 and TRBJ1-4; TRBD1 aligns across 7 bases. The CDR3 contains 16 residues. Germline loops: CDR1 MNHEY, CDR2 SVGAGI. V was pared by 0 bases and J by 1 base, with 2 bases of the junction left unmatched. The CDR3 region is CASSYSGQLTNEKLFF. The CDR3 DNA sequence: TGTGCCAGCAGTTACTCGGGACAGCTAACTAATGAAAAACTGTTTTTT.

The chain joins TRBV19 to TRBJ1-2, with D unclear. CDR3 length: 11 amino acids. With 3 bases removed from V and 8 bases from J, the gap between germline ends came to 7 bases. Germline CDR1 and CDR2: LNHDA and SQIVND (reference sequence). This CDR3 reads CASSITDGYTF. The CDR3 region has the DNA TGTGCCAGTAGTATTACAGACGGCTACACCTTC.

A single count supports this clone. For the CDR3, the DNA is TGTGCCAGCAGCCCAAGGGACACCCGGTACATGAACACTGAAGCTTTCTTT. This gives the protein CASSPRDTRYMNTEAFF. The gene calls are TRBV3-1 (or the pseudogene TRBV3-2) and TRBJ1-1; D possibly corresponds to TRBD1 (6 bases). The CDR3 covers 17 residues. V shed 4 bases and J shed 0 bases, with 18 bases lying between them. Germline CDR1 reads LGHDT; CDR2 reads YNNKEL (reference sequence).